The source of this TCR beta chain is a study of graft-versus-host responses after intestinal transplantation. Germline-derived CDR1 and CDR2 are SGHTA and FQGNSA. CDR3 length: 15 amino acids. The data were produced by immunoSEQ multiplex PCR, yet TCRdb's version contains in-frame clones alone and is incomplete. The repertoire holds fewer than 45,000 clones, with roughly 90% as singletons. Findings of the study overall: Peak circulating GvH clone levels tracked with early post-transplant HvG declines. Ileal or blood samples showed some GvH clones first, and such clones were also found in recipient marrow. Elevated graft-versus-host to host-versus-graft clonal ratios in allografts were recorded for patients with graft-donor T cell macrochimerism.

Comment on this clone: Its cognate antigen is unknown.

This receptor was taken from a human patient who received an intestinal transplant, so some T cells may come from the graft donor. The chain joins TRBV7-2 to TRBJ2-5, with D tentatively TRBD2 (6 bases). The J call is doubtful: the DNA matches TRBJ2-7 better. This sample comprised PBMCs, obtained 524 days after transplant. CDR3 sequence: CASSLVGGSSYEQYF. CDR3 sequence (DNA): TGTGCCAGCAGCTTAGTCGGGGGAAGCTCCTACGAGCAGTACTTC.